Listed below are T cell receptor beta chains from one sample, sequenced in a study of Graves' ophthalmopathy and Graves' hyperthyroidism. In TCRdb, the multiplex PCR reads were re-called with MiXCR into one record per CDR3 protein. The sample consists of some 520,000 distinct CDR3 sequences, about an eighth of them appearing once. Sequencing was carried out using blood. Receptor source: a woman aged 25 to 39 with Graves' ophthalmopathy. CDR3s include the opening cysteine and the closing phenylalanine or tryptophan. A D gene is named only where the DNA matches it firmly. Rows give clone size only sometimes, using once, few, many, or a class for an expanded clone.

V gene	D gene	CDR3 length	clone size	J gene	CDR3 DNA	CDR3 protein
TRBV5-6	TRBD1	13	many	TRBJ1-1	TGTGCCAGCAAACTTGCAGGGGGCACTGAAGCTTTCTTT	CASKLAGGTEAFF
TRBV5-1	TRBD1	14	-	TRBJ1-1	TGCGCCAGCAGCCCGGGACAGGTGATCACTGAAGCTTTCTTT	CASSPGQVITEAFF
TRBV6-2/TRBV6-3	-	16	many	TRBJ1-2	TGTGCCAGCAGTTACCCGCCGGGACGGTCTAACTATGGCTACACCTTC	CASSYPPGRSNYGYTF
TRBV6-1	-	12	few	TRBJ2-5	TGTGCCAGCGCCGACTCTGATGAGACCCAGTACTTC	CASADSDETQYF
TRBV2	-	10	many	TRBJ1-1	TGTGCCAGCAGTGTCCTAGTGGTTTTCTTT	CASSVLVVFF
TRBV6-5	-	15	-	TRBJ1-3	TGTGCCAGCAGTTACTCGGCAGGGCCCGGAAACACCATATATTTT	CASSYSAGPGNTIYF
TRBV11-2	TRBD1	16	many	TRBJ2-2	TGTGCCAGCAGTCGAAACAGGGGCTCAAACACCGGGGAGCTGTTTTTT	CASSRNRGSNTGELFF
TRBV3-1	TRBD2	15	few	TRBJ2-3	TGTGCCAGCAGCCCGACTAGCGGGAATCCAGATACGCAGTATTTT	CASSPTSGNPDTQYF
TRBV7-3	-	15	few	TRBJ2-3	TGTGCCAGCAGCTTAAGGGGGAGCCCCACAGATACGCAGTATTTT	CASSLRGSPTDTQYF
TRBV9	TRBD2	13	many	TRBJ2-7	TGTGCCAGCAGCGCCCGACTAGCGGGTGAGCAGTACTTC	CASSARLAGEQYF
TRBV6-5	-	13	many	TRBJ1-2	TGTGCCAGCAGTTACTCTGGAGTAGAGGGCTACACCTTC	CASSYSGVEGYTF
TRBV9	-	15	many	TRBJ1-1	TGTGCCAGCAGCGTAGGAGGAGGGGCAAGCACTGAAGCTTTCTTT	CASSVGGGASTEAFF
TRBV20-1	-	14	-	TRBJ2-6	TGCAGTGCTAGAGAAGTAGCTGGGGCCAACGTCCTGACTTTC	CSAREVAGANVLTF
TRBV5-4	TRBD1	12	many	TRBJ1-1	TGTGCCAGCAGCAAGACAGGGTCTGAAGCTTTCTTT	CASSKTGSEAFF
TRBV27	TRBD1	15	many	TRBJ1-1	TGTGCCAGCAGGGACAGGACCTCCCGACGTACTGAAGCTTTCTTT	CASRDRTSRRTEAFF
TRBV27	-	15	many	TRBJ1-6	TGTGCCAGCGGGTGGGCCGGGTCCTATAATTCACCCCTCCACTTT	CASGWAGSYNSPLHF
TRBV6-1	-	15	many	TRBJ1-2	TGTGCCAGCAAAAGACGGGGGGTCTTAAACTATGGCTACACCTTC	CASKRRGVLNYGYTF
TRBV27	TRBD2	17	many	TRBJ2-5	TGTGCCAGCACCGGACGCCGGGGGGGAGTTAGGCAAGAGACCCAGTACTTC	CASTGRRGGVRQETQYF
TRBV19	-	14	many	TRBJ2-4	TGTGCCAGTAGTAGAGGTCGCGGGGAAAACATTCAGTACTTC	CASSRGRGENIQYF
TRBV20-1	-	15	many	TRBJ1-3	TGCAGTGCTATGGCACAGCTGCACTCTGGAAACACCATATATTTT	CSAMAQLHSGNTIYF
TRBV11-2	-	15	few	TRBJ1-4	TGTGCCAGCAGCCCGAACGTTGGGGGCGGTGAAAAACTGTTTTTT	CASSPNVGGGEKLFF
TRBV6-1	TRBD1	16	many	TRBJ1-6	TGTGCCAGCGGCCGTGAGTGGGGACAGGGCAATTCACCCCTCCACTTT	CASGREWGQGNSPLHF
TRBV27	TRBD1	14	few	TRBJ2-7	TGTGCCAGCAGTAACACGGGACAGGGGCCCGAGCAGTACTTC	CASSNTGQGPEQYF
TRBV6-5	TRBD2	15	many	TRBJ2-5	TGTGCCAGCAGTTGGGGACTAGCGGAGGGGGAGACCCAGTACTTC	CASSWGLAEGETQYF
TRBV27	TRBD2	21	few	TRBJ2-5	TGTGCCAGCAGTTTATATTATCCGACAAACTCTCTCATTAGCGGGCAAGAGACCCAGTACTTC	CASSLYYPTNSLISGQETQYF
TRBV15	TRBD1	15	-	TRBJ1-2	TGTGCCACCAGCAGGTCCCGGACAGGACGTAACTCGAACACCTTC	CATSRSRTGRNSNTF
TRBV6-2/TRBV6-3	-	16	many	TRBJ2-5	TGTGCCAGCAGTCCCAGGAAGGGTGGGTACCAAGAGACCCAGTACTTC	CASSPRKGGYQETQYF
TRBV6-1	-	16	-	TRBJ1-2	TGTGCCAGCAGAGACGATCGGGGGTCTACTAACTATGGCTACACCTTC	CASRDDRGSTNYGYTF
TRBV27	TRBD2	14	many	TRBJ2-7	TGTGCCAGCAGAAGAACGGGGGGGCCCTTAGAGCAGTACTTC	CASRRTGGPLEQYF
TRBV20-1	-	12	many	TRBJ2-7	TGCAGTGCTAGAGCGGTCTCCCACGAGCAGTACTTC	CSARAVSHEQYF
TRBV7-9	-	15	many	TRBJ1-2	TGTGCCAGCAGCCCAGCGGAGGCAGTTCACTATGGCTACACCTTC	CASSPAEAVHYGYTF
TRBV28	TRBD1	16	many	TRBJ1-6	TGTGCCAGCAGTGACAGGGTCGGCTCCTATAATTCACCCCTCCACTTT	CASSDRVGSYNSPLHF
TRBV6-2/TRBV6-3	TRBD2	19	-	TRBJ2-2	TGTGCCAGCAGTTACTCGGCTAGCGGGAGAGTGGGGAACACCGGGGAGCTGTTTTTT	CASSYSASGRVGNTGELFF
TRBV28	-	12	many	TRBJ1-1	TGTGCCAGCAGTGCCCAGACAGGTGAAGCTTTCTTT	CASSAQTGEAFF
TRBV7-9	-	14	many	TRBJ2-2	TGTGCCAGTCCCCCGGTAAGGCTCACGGCGGAGCTGTTTTTT	CASPPVRLTAELFF
TRBV5-5	-	15	many	TRBJ1-1	TGTGCCAGCAGCTTGGAAGCACAGACTTTCACTGAAGCTTTCTTT	CASSLEAQTFTEAFF
TRBV4-1	-	16	many	TRBJ2-2	TGCGCCAGCAGATTCACACACCAGGGACTGCCCGGGGAGCTGTTTTTT	CASRFTHQGLPGELFF
TRBV28	TRBD1	18	-	TRBJ2-6	TGTGCCAGCACCCAGGACAGGGGGCTTTTCTCTGGGGCCAACGTCCTGACTTTC	CASTQDRGLFSGANVLTF
TRBV12-3/TRBV12-4	-	14	many	TRBJ1-2	TGTACCAGCAGCCCGGTGGGGGCCAACTATGGCTACACCTTC	CTSSPVGANYGYTF
TRBV4-2	-	15	many	TRBJ1-2	TGTGCCAGCAGCCAAGACGTACAGGGATACTATGGCTACACCTTC	CASSQDVQGYYGYTF
TRBV28	TRBD1	14	few	TRBJ1-1	TGTGCCAGCAGTTCTTCCGCAGGGGGCACTGAAGCTTTCTTT	CASSSSAGGTEAFF
TRBV6-1	-	15	many	TRBJ1-3	TGTGCCAGCAGCGAGGGACGGTTCTCTGGAAACACCATATATTTT	CASSEGRFSGNTIYF
TRBV6-1	-	14	few	TRBJ1-1	TGTGCCAGCAACTGGGGGGCCGGAGACACTGAAGCTTTCTTT	CASNWGAGDTEAFF
TRBV2	TRBD1	12	many	TRBJ2-4	TGTGCCAGCGGGGACAGGGCGGACATTCAGTACTTC	CASGDRADIQYF
TRBV28	-	14	-	TRBJ2-5	TGTGCCAGCAGTTTATTGTCTAGGGCAGAGACCCAGTACTTC	CASSLLSRAETQYF
TRBV29-1	-	14	-	TRBJ2-7	TGCAGCGTTGAGACCAGGCTTGGCGACTACGAGCAGTACTTC	CSVETRLGDYEQYF
TRBV5-1	-	13	-	TRBJ2-7	TGCGCCAGCAGCTTAAAAGACCAACACGAGCAGTACTTC	CASSLKDQHEQYF
TRBV19	-	14	many	TRBJ1-1	TGTGCCAGTAGCCTCCGTCCGGGGGACACTGAAGCTTTCTTT	CASSLRPGDTEAFF
TRBV20-1	-	13	few	TRBJ2-7	TGCAGTGCATTCACGGGAGACACCTACGAGCAGTACTTC	CSAFTGDTYEQYF
TRBV30	TRBD1	14	many	TRBJ1-5	TGTGCCTGGACCCTAGACAGGGGGCATCAGCCCCAGCATTTT	CAWTLDRGHQPQHF
TRBV29-1	-	14	-	TRBJ1-2	TGCAGCGTTGGAGAGGGTCTGTCCGCCTATGGCTACACCTTC	CSVGEGLSAYGYTF
TRBV6-2/TRBV6-3	-	16	many	TRBJ1-6	TGTGCCAGCAGTCGGGATGCCGGAACAGGGACTTCACCCCTCCACTTT	CASSRDAGTGTSPLHF
TRBV12-3/TRBV12-4	-	14	-	TRBJ2-5	TGTGCCAGCAGACCGCGGGGTTTCCAAGAGACCCAGTACTTC	CASRPRGFQETQYF